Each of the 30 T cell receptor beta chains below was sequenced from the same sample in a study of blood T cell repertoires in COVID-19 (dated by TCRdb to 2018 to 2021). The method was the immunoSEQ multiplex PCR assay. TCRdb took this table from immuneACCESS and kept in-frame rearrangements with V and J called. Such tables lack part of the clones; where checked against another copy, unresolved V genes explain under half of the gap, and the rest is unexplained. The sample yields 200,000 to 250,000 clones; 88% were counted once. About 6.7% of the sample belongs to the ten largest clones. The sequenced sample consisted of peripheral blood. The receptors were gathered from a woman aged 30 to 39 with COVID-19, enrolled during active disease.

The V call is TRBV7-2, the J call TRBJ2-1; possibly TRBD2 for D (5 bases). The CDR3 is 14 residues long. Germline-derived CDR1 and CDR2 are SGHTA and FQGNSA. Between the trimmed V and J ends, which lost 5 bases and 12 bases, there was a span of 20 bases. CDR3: CASSPGPIYGGQFF. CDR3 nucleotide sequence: TGTGCCAGCAGCCCAGGACCTATCTACGGAGGGCAGTTCTTC.

The chain's CDR3 is CASGLSVAGADTGELFF. The CDR3 nucleotides are TGTGCTAGTGGTTTATCGGTTGCAGGGGCCGACACCGGGGAGCTGTTTTTT. V is TRBV12-5 and J is TRBJ2-2; TRBD1 might be the D (6 bases). The CDR3 runs to 17 residues. Per the germline V gene, CDR1 is LGHNT and CDR2 is FRNRAP. Trimming stripped 3 bases from V and 3 bases from J, with 17 bases between.

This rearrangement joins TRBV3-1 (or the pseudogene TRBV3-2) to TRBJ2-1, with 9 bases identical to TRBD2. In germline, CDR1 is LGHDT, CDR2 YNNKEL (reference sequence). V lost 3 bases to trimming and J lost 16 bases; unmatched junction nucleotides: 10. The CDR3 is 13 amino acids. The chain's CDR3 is CASSHRSGTSIFF. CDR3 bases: TGTGCCAGCAGCCATAGAAGCGGGACTAGCATCTTCTTC.

The CDR3 is CASSGGSNGEQYF. The CDR3, as DNA: TGTGCCAGCTCCGGAGGGAGTAACGGCGAGCAGTACTTC. This rearrangement joins TRBV18 to TRBJ2-7; a weak D match, TRBD2 (6 bases). The CDR3 is 13 residues long. Trimming shortened V by 6 bases and J by 6 bases, and 15 bases separated the two germline ends. The germline CDR1 and CDR2 sequences are KGHSH and LQKENI.

CDR3 sequence: CASSPINGGAVGQETQYF. In nucleotides, the CDR3 is TGTGCCAGCTCACCAATCAACGGGGGGGCCGTGGGACAAGAGACCCAGTACTTC. The chain couples TRBV18 to TRBJ2-5; 8 bases are shared with TRBD2. The length of the CDR3 is 18 residues. Germline V gene lookup returns CDR1 KGHSH and CDR2 LQKENI. Unmatched junction bases numbered 13, after V lost 2 bases and J lost 2 bases. Filled out from reference TRBV18 and TRBJ2-5, the complete variable domain reads NAGVMQNPRHLVRRRGQEARLRCSPMKGHSHVYWYRQLPEEGLKFMVYLQKENIIDESGMPKERFSAEFPKEGPSILRIQQVVRGDSAAYFCASSPINGGAVGQETQYFGPGTRLLVL.

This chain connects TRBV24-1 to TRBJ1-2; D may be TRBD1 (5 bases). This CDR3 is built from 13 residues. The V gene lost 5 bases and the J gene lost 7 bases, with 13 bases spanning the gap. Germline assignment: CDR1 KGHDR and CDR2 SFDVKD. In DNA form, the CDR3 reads TGTGCCACCAGTGGGGGCATGATTGGTGGCTACACCTTC. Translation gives CATSGGMIGGYTF.

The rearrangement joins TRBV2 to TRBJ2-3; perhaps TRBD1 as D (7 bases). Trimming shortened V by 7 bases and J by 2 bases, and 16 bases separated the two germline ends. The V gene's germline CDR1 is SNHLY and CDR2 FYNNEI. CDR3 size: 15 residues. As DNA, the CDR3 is TGTGCCAGCACCTGGGCGGGACAGCACACAGATACGCAGTATTTT. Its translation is CASTWAGQHTDTQYF.

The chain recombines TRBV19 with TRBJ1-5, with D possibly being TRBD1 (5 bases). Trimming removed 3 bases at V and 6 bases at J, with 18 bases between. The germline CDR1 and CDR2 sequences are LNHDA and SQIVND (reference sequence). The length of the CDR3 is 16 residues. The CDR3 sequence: CASSIKEFRASQPQHF. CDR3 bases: TGTGCCAGTAGTATTAAGGAGTTCAGGGCCAGTCAGCCCCAGCATTTT.

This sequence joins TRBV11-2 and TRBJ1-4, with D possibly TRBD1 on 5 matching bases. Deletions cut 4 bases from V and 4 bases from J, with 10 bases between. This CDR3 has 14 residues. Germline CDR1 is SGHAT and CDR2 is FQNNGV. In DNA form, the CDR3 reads TGTGCCAGCAGCTCCCAGGGCCTTAATGAAAAACTGTTTTTT. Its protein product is CASSSQGLNEKLFF.

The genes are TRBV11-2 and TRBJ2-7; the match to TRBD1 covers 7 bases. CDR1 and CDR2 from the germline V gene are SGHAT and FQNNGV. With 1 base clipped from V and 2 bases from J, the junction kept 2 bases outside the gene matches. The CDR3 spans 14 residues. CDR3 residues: CASSLAGTAYEQYF. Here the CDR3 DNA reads TGTGCCAGCAGCTTAGCTGGGACAGCCTACGAGCAGTACTTC.

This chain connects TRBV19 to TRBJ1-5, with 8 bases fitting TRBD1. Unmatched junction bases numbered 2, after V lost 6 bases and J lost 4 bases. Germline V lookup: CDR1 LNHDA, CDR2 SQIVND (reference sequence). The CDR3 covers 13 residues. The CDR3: CASSRGLNQPQHF. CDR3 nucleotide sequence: TGTGCCAGTAGCAGGGGGCTAAATCAGCCCCAGCATTTT.

The CDR3 region is CARSSGWGDTQYF. The CDR3 DNA sequence: TGTGCCAGGTCATCAGGGTGGGGAGATACGCAGTATTTT. The chain links TRBV6-5 to TRBJ2-3; tentative D call: TRBD1 (5 bases). V was clipped by 9 bases and J by 5 bases, with 15 bases between them. The CDR3 length is 13 residues. CDR1 and CDR2 from the germline V gene are MNHEY and SVGAGI.

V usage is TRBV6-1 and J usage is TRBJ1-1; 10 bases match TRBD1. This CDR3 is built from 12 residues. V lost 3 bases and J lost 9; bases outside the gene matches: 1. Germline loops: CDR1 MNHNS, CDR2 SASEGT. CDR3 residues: CASSETGGQAFF. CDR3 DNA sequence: TGTGCCAGCAGTGAGACAGGGGGCCAAGCTTTCTTT.

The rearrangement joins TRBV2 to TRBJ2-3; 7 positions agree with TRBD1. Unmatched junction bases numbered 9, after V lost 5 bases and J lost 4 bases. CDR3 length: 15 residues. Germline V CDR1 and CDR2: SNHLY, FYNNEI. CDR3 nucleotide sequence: TGTGCCAGCAGTACCTTGGGGCAGGGGGCAGATACGCAGTATTTT. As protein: CASSTLGQGADTQYF.

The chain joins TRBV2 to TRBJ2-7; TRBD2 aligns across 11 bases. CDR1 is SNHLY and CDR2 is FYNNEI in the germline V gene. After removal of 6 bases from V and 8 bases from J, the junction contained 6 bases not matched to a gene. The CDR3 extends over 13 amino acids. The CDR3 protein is CASRETSGDKQYF. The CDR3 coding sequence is TGTGCCAGCAGGGAGACTAGCGGGGATAAGCAGTACTTC.

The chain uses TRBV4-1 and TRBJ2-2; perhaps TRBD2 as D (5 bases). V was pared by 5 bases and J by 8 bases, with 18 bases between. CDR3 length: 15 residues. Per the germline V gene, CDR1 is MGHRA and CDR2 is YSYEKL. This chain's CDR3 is CASSKGPVANGELFF. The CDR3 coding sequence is TGCGCCAGCAGCAAAGGGCCCGTAGCGAATGGGGAGCTGTTTTTT.

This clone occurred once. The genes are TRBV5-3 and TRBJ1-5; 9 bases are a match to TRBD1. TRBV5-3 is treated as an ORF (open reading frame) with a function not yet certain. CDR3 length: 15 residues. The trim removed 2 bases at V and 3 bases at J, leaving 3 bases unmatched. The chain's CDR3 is CARSFGTGNNQPQHF. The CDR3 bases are TGTGCCAGAAGCTTCGGGACAGGGAACAATCAGCCCCAGCATTTT.

The CDR3 loop is CASTSTRTTKNIQYF. In DNA form, the CDR3 reads TGTGCCAGCACCAGTACTCGGACTACCAAAAACATTCAGTACTTC. This chain joins TRBV27 and TRBJ2-4; D might be TRBD2 (6 bases). In germline, CDR1 is MNHEY, CDR2 SMNVEV (reference sequence). The V and J ends lost 7 bases and 2 bases respectively, with 15 bases between them. CDR3 length: 15 amino acids.

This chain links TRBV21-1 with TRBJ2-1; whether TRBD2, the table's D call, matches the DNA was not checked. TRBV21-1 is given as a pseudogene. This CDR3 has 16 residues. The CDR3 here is CASTSLLAGAYNEQFF. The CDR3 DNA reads TGTGCCAGCACCTCCTTACTAGCGGGAGCCTACAATGAGCAGTTCTTC.

The DNA of the CDR3 is TGTGCCAGCAGCTTAGGGGATTCGCGGGGCAGCGAGGAGACCCAGTACTTC. This gives the protein CASSLGDSRGSEETQYF. The chain couples TRBV11-3 to TRBJ2-5, with D tentatively TRBD2 (6 bases). Per germline, CDR1 SGHNT and CDR2 YENEEA. The V and J ends lost 1 base and 5 bases respectively, with 20 bases between them. CDR3 length: 17 residues.

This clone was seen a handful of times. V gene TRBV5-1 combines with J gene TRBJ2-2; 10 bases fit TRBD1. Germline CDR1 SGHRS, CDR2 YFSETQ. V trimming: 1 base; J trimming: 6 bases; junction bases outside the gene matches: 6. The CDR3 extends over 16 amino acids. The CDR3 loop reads CASSLFNGQGAGELFF. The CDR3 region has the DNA TGCGCCAGCAGCTTGTTTAATGGACAGGGGGCCGGGGAGCTGTTTTTT.

The CDR3 reads CASSPGTGETNYGYTF. CDR3 nucleotides: TGTGCCAGCAGCCCCGGGACAGGGGAAACTAACTATGGCTACACCTTC. The rearrangement uses TRBV9 and TRBJ1-2; 10 positions agree with TRBD1. V lost 4 bases to trimming and J lost 0 bases; unmatched junction nucleotides: 6. CDR1 SGDLS and CDR2 YYNGEE come from the germline V gene. The CDR3 covers 16 residues. Based on the CDR3 plus reference TRBV9 and TRBJ1-2, the full variable domain is DSGVTQTPKHLITATGQRVTLRCSPRSGDLSVYWYQQSLDQGLQFLIQYYNGEERAKGNILERFSAQQFPDLHSELNLSSLELGDSALYFCASSPGTGETNYGYTFGSGTRLTVV.

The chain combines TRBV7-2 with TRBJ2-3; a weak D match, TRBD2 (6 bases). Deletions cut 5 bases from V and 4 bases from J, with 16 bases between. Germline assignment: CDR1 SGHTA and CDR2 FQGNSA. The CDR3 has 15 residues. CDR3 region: CASSKAGRVPDTQYF. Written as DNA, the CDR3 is TGTGCCAGCAGCAAAGCCGGGAGAGTTCCAGATACGCAGTATTTT.

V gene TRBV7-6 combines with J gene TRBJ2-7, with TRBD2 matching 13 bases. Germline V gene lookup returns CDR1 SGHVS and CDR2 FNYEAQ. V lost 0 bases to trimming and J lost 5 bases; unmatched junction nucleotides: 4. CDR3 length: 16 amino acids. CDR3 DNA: TGTGCCAGCAGCTTAGCGACTAGCGGGGGGTTACACGAGCAGTACTTC. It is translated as CASSLATSGGLHEQYF.

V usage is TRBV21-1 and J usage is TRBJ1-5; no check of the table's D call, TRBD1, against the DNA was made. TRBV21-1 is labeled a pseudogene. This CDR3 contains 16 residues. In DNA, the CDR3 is TGTGCCAGCAGCAAAGAAAAGCAGGGCGCTGGACAGCCCCAGCATTTT. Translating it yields CASSKEKQGAGQPQHF.

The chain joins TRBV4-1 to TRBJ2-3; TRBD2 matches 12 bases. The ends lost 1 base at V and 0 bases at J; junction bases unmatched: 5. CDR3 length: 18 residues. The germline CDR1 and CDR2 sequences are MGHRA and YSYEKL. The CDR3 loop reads CASSQGLAGVASTDTQYF. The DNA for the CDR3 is TGCGCCAGCAGCCAAGGACTAGCGGGGGTAGCAAGCACAGATACGCAGTATTTT.

CDR3 protein: CASSQISYYGYTF. The CDR3, as DNA: TGTGCCAGCAGTCAGATCTCATACTATGGCTACACCTTC. The J gene is TRBJ1-2, the V gene TRBV6-5; D not certain. In germline, CDR1 is MNHEY, CDR2 SVGAGI. The V and J ends lost 5 bases and 3 bases respectively, with 10 bases between them. This CDR3 region has 13 residues.

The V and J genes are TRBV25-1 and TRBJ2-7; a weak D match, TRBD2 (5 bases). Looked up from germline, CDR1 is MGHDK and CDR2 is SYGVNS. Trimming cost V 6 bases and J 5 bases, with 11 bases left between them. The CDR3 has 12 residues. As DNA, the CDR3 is TGTGCCAGCAGCCCCGGACTTCACGAGCAGTACTTC. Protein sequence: CASSPGLHEQYF.

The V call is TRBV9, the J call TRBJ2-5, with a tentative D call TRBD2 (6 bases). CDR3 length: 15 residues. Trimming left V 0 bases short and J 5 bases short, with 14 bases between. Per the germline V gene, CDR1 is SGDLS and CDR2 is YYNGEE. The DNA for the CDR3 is TGTGCCAGCAGCGTAGCTGGGGGGATCTCGGAGACCCAGTACTTC. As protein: CASSVAGGISETQYF.

For the CDR3, the DNA is TGTGCCAGCAGTTTACTAGCGGGGGGATCCTACAATGAGCAGTTCTTC. Amino acid sequence: CASSLLAGGSYNEQFF. J is TRBJ2-1 and V is TRBV28, with TRBD2 identical over 11 bases. The germline gives CDR1 MDHEN, CDR2 SYDVKM. The CDR3 loop spans 16 amino acids. J gave up 1 base and V 2 bases, and 1 base lay outside the gene matches.